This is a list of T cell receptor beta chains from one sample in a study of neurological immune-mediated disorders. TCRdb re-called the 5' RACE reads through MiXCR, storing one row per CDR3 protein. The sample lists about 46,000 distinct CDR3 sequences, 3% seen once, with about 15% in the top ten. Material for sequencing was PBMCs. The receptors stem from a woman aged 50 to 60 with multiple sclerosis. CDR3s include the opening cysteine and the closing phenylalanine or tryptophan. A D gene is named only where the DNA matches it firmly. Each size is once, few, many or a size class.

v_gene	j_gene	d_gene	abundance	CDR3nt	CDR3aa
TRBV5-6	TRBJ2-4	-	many	TGTGCCAGCAGCTTAAGGGGCATTCAGTACTTC	CASSLRGIQYF
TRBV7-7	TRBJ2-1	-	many	TGTGCTAGCAGCTCAGGGAGCACGTCCTACAATGAGCAGTTCTTC	CASSSGSTSYNEQFF
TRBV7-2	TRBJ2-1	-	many	TGTGCCAGCACCTTTGTATCGACTAGAGGGGGAGGGGAGCAGTTCTTC	CASTFVSTRGGGEQFF
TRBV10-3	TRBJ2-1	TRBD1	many	TGTGCCATCAGTGATCAAGAAAGACAGGGCTATGAGCAGTTCTTC	CAISDQERQGYEQFF
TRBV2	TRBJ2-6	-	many	TGTGCCAGCGGATCCCTTCCGCGAGCCGGGGCCAACGTCCTGACTTTC	CASGSLPRAGANVLTF
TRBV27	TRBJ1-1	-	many	TGTGCCAGCAGTTTCCAGGGGACTGAAGCTTTCTTT	CASSFQGTEAFF
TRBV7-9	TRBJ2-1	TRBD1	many	TGTGCCAGCAACATCGGGACAGCCTACAATGAGCAGTTCTTC	CASNIGTAYNEQFF
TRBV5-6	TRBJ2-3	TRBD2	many	TGTGCCAGCAGCCGGGGTAGCGGGGTTTCAGATACGCAGTATTTT	CASSRGSGVSDTQYF
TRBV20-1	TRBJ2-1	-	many	TGCAGTGCTGACCACAGGTTCTACAATGAGCAGTTCTTC	CSADHRFYNEQFF
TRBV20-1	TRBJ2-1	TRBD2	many	TGCAGTGCTTTCCAGCGGGGGGCCCACAATGAGCAGTTCTTC	CSAFQRGAHNEQFF
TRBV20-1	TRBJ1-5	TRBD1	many	TGCAGTGCTGGTGACAGGGGGCAGAGCTGGCAGCCCCAGCATTTT	CSAGDRGQSWQPQHF
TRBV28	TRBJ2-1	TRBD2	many	TGTGCCAGCAACTCTCCGAGCGGGAGCTGGTATGAGCAGTTCTTC	CASNSPSGSWYEQFF
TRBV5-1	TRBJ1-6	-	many	TGCGCCAGCAGCTTGGCCGGGGGGGGCAGGATTTCACCCCTCCACTTT	CASSLAGGGRISPLHF
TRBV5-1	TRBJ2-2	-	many	TGCGCCAGCTCTTGGGGTTCTAACACCGGGGAGCTGTTTTTT	CASSWGSNTGELFF
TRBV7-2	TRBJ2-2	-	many	TGTGCCAGCGGATGGAAGGCCAACACCGGGGAGCTGTTTTTT	CASGWKANTGELFF
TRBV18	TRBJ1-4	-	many	TGTGCCACCGCCCAGGGGAAGGATGAAAAACTGTTTTTT	CATAQGKDEKLFF
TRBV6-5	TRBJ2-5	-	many	TGTGCCAGCAGTTACGCTATCAAAGGGACCCAGTACTTC	CASSYAIKGTQYF
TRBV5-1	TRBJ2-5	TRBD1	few	TGCGCCAGCAGCCCTGGGCGGACAGGGGGCGGGTACCAAGAGACCCAGTACTTC	CASSPGRTGGGYQETQYF
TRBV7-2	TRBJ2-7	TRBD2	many	TGTGCCAGCAGCTTAGTTGCGGGGGGTGAGGAGCAGTACTTC	CASSLVAGGEEQYF
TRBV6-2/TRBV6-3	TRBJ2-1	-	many	TGTGCCAGCAGCCCAGGGGGGGAGGACTATGAGCAGTTCTTC	CASSPGGEDYEQFF
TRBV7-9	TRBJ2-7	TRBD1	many	TGTGCCAGCAGCTTAGGGACAGGGTACCACGAGCAGTACTTC	CASSLGTGYHEQYF
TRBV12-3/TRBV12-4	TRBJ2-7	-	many	TGTGCCAGCAGTTTAGTCGCAGCGGGCGAGCAGTACTTC	CASSLVAAGEQYF
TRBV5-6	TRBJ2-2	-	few	TGTGCCAGCAGCATCCCTGTTGGCGGGGAGCTGTTTTTT	CASSIPVGGELFF
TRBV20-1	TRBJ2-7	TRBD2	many	TGCAGTGCTAGAGAGCCCGCAGCGGGAGGAACCTCCTACGAGCAGTACTTC	CSAREPAAGGTSYEQYF
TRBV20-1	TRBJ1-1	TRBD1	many	TGCAGTGCTAGAGATGACAGGGGTGGGCCTGAAGCTTTCTTT	CSARDDRGGPEAFF
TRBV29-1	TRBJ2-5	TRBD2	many	TGCAGCGCGGGGGCCGGGGGGGCGGAGACCCAGTACTTC	CSAGAGGAETQYF
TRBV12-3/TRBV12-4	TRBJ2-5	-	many	TGTGCCAGCAGTCTGGGGCAGGGAAAAGAGACCCAGTACTTC	CASSLGQGKETQYF
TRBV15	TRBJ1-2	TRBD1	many	TGTGCCACTAGGGACAGGGGGCTTAGTGGCTACACCTTC	CATRDRGLSGYTF
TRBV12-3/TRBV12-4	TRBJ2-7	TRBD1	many	TGTGCCAGCAGATCGGACAGGGGGGGCTCCTACGAGCAGTACTTC	CASRSDRGGSYEQYF
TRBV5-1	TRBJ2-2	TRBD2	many	TGCGCCAGCAGAGGTGGGAGCGGGGACACCGGGGAGCTGTTTTTT	CASRGGSGDTGELFF
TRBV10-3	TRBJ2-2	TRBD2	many	TGTGCCATCAGATCTACTAGCGGGGGGGCCATCGAATCCGGGGAGCTGTTTTTT	CAIRSTSGGAIESGELFF
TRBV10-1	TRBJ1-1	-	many	TGCGCCAGCAGTGATAAAGGGAGAAACACTGAAGCTTTCTTT	CASSDKGRNTEAFF
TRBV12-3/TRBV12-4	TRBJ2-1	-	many	TGTGCCAGCCACCGGGGCGGCGAGACCTACAATGAGCAGTTCTTC	CASHRGGETYNEQFF
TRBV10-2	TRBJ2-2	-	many	TGCGCCAGCAGTGAGGAATTGGGGCCGGCTGGCGGGGAGCTGTTTTTT	CASSEELGPAGGELFF
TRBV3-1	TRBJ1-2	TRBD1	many	TGTGCCAGCAGCCAAGTATTGTTAATGGGACAGGGGGCAAGTGGCTACACCTTC	CASSQVLLMGQGASGYTF
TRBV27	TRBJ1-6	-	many	TGTGCCAGCGGGGCGGGTGGAGGTTCACCCCTCCACTTT	CASGAGGGSPLHF
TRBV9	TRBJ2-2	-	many	TGTGCCAGCAGCGACCGTGGCGGGGAGCTGTTTTTT	CASSDRGGELFF
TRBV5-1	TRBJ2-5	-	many	TGCGCCAGCAGCTTGGGTGCACGACAAGAGACCCAGTACTTC	CASSLGARQETQYF
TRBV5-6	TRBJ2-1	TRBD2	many	TGTGCCAGCAGCTTGGTGTCTAGCGGGGGCCCTCCCTCCTACAATGAGCAGTTCTTC	CASSLVSSGGPPSYNEQFF
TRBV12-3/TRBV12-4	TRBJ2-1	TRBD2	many	TGTGCCAGCCGGCCCCCAGGAGCGGGAGAGGGTGAGCAGTTCTTC	CASRPPGAGEGEQFF
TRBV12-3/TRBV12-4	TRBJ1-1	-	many	TGTGCCAGCACCCCCAGGGGCACGAACACTGAAGCTTTCTTT	CASTPRGTNTEAFF
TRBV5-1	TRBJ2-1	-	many	TGCGCCAGCAGCACTCTAGCGCGACAGCTAGGGACCTACAATGAGCAGTTCTTC	CASSTLARQLGTYNEQFF
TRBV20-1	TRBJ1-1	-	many	TGCAGTGCCTCCGCCGCCCGGTACGGGACTGAAGCTTTCTTT	CSASAARYGTEAFF
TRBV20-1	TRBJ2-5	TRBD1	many	TGCAGTGCTAGCAGGGGGAGCGTGAACCAAGAGACCCAGTACTTC	CSASRGSVNQETQYF
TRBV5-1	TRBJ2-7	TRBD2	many	TGCGCCAGCAGCCCAGGACTAGCGGGTGAGCAGTACTTC	CASSPGLAGEQYF
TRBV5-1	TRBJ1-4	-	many	TGCGCCAGCAGCTCCCCGGAAGAGACTTCCGAAAAACTGTTTTTT	CASSSPEETSEKLFF
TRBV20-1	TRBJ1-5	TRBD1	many	TGCAGTGCTACGACAGGGTACAATCAGCCCCAGCATTTT	CSATTGYNQPQHF
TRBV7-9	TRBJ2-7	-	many	TGTGCCAGCAGCCCCTCGGGGGCCACCTACGAGCAGTACTTC	CASSPSGATYEQYF
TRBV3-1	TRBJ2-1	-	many	TGTGCCAGTGGAGCCCCGGGAGTTAGGTACAATGAGCAGTTCTTC	CASGAPGVRYNEQFF
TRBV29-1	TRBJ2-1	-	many	TGTGTTCTGGCCGACACCCACAATGAGCAGTTCTTC	CVLADTHNEQFF
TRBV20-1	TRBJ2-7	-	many	TGCAGTGCTTGGGACTTCGCCTACGAGCAGTACTTC	CSAWDFAYEQYF
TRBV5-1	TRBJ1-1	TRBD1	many	TGCGCCAGCAGCAGGACAGGGGCCAACACTGAAGCTTTCTTT	CASSRTGANTEAFF
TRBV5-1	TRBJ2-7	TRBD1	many	TGCGCCAGCAGCTCGAAAGGACAGGGGGCGGTGGCCACCCTATACGAGCAGTACTTC	CASSSKGQGAVATLYEQYF